This TCR beta chain emerged from a study of T cell repertoires in aging, cancer and after chemotherapy. Study context: The whole study produced a dataset of several million TCR reads.

Study findings and constraints: No conclusions about immunological memory after chemotherapy can be drawn from the repertoire data. In each cancer cohort, median generation probability increased across chemotherapy, suggesting thymic output rebounded.

TCR beta rearrangements were amplified from peripheral blood genomic DNA. The CDR3 contains 17 residues. V gave up 3 bases and J gave up 6 bases, with 20 bases separating them. In germline, CDR1 is MNHEY, CDR2 SMNVEV (reference sequence). A mixed TRB-A/B primer pool amplified rearranged TRB by multiplex touch-down PCR. TCRdb processed the multiplex PCR reads anew with MiXCR; each CDR3 protein has one entry. In the table there are some 10,000 distinct CDR3 sequences, 25% to 35% of which are singletons. In regard to this clonotype: Its antigen is not identified.

The sequence was obtained from a human donor in good health. V is TRBV27 and J is TRBJ2-2, with D maybe TRBD1 (5 bases). What was sequenced was blood. The CDR3 is CASSFFVAGSAAGELFF. The CDR3 region has the DNA TGTGCCAGCAGTTTCTTTGTGGCAGGGTCGGCCGCCGGGGAGCTGTTTTTT.